The rows below give T cell receptor beta chains drawn from one sample of a study of CD8+ T cells in alopecia areata. Produced via immunoSEQ multiplex PCR; TCRdb's table is partial and in-frame only. This table has 110,000 or so clones, over 60% appearing once. Material for sequencing was CD4+ T cells sorted from blood. The origin of the receptors is a human donor in good health. Each CDR3 is given with its conserved first and last residue. A D gene is named only where the DNA matches it firmly. A clone size is listed for some rows: how often the clone was seen (once, few, many), or a class if it is expanded.

len	abundance	d_gene	j_gene	v_gene	CDR3nt	CDR3aa
13	-	-	TRBJ2-7	TRBV19	TGTGCCAGTAGTACGGTTAGCTCCTACGAGCAGTACTTC	CASSTVSSYEQYF
14	once	TRBD1	TRBJ2-5	TRBV7-9	TGTGCCAGCAGCTACACAGGGGGCGGGGAGACCCAGTACTTC	CASSYTGGGETQYF
12	-	-	TRBJ2-7	TRBV30	TGTGCCTGGAGTCCTGGGGAGGACGAGCAGTACTTC	CAWSPGEDEQYF
16	few	-	TRBJ1-6	TRBV7-8	TGTGCCAGCAGCTTAGGGGGGCCCAGCCTTAATTCACCCCTCCACTTT	CASSLGGPSLNSPLHF
12	-	-	TRBJ1-1	TRBV30	TGTGCCCGAACCAAGGGATCCACTGAAGCTTTCTTT	CARTKGSTEAFF
14	-	-	TRBJ2-2	TRBV29-1	TGCAGCGCCCGGGGAGGCGAGTACACCGGGGAGCTGTTTTTT	CSARGGEYTGELFF
14	-	-	TRBJ2-7	TRBV7-8	TGTGCCAGCAGCTTTAGACGTAATACCTACGAGCAGTACTTC	CASSFRRNTYEQYF
15	-	-	TRBJ2-5	TRBV6-5	TGTGCCAGCAGTTACCGGCGGGGGCCCCAAGAGACCCAGTACTTC	CASSYRRGPQETQYF
11	-	-	TRBJ1-1	TRBV20-1	TGCAGTGCTAGAAGGAGGGATGAAGCTTTCTTT	CSARRRDEAFF
12	-	-	TRBJ2-5	TRBV29-1	TGCAGCGTTGAATCTCCCTTGGAAGCCCAGTACTTC	CSVESPLEAQYF
15	few	TRBD2	TRBJ2-7	TRBV29-1	TGCAGCGTCCGTTCGGATGTATCGGGGGGGGATGAGCAGTACTTC	CSVRSDVSGGDEQYF
16	-	-	TRBJ2-5	TRBV11-2	TGTGCCAGCAGCTTAGATGGGATAGGGGGGTCGGAGACCCAGTACTTC	CASSLDGIGGSETQYF
14	-	-	TRBJ2-5	TRBV5-6	TGTGCCAGCAGCTTGGGAAGGGGATCGGAGACCCAGTACTTC	CASSLGRGSETQYF
11	-	-	TRBJ1-1	TRBV27	TGTGCCAGTAGGGGGGTCACTGAAGCTTTCTTT	CASRGVTEAFF
13	-	-	TRBJ2-5	TRBV5-6	TGTGCCAGCAGTAGTAGGAATGAAGAGACCCAGTACTTC	CASSSRNEETQYF
14	once	-	TRBJ2-5	TRBV7-9	TGTGCCAGCAGCCGGGGACCGCCCCAAGAGACCCAGTACTTC	CASSRGPPQETQYF
15	-	-	TRBJ1-2	TRBV4-1	TGCGCCAGCAGCCTTGACAGGCCAATTAACTATGGCTACGCCTTC	CASSLDRPINYGYAF
13	-	-	TRBJ1-2	TRBV29-1	TGCAGCGTTGACTCCTGGGAAGGCTATGGCTACACCTTC	CSVDSWEGYGYTF
13	-	-	TRBJ2-7	TRBV9	TGTGCCAGCAGCTTCGGGGTGTCAGACGAGCAGTACTTC	CASSFGVSDEQYF
16	few	-	TRBJ1-1	TRBV30	TGTGCCTGGAGTGACTCCGGGTCTCCGTTGGTCACTGAAGCTTTCTTT	CAWSDSGSPLVTEAFF
15	-	-	TRBJ1-6	TRBV19	TGTGCCAGTAGAGTGGGGGGCGACTATAATTCACCCCTCCACTTT	CASRVGGDYNSPLHF
12	-	-	TRBJ1-2	TRBV28	TGTGCCAGCAGTGCCCCCGGGCGGGGCTACACCTTC	CASSAPGRGYTF
15	-	TRBD1	TRBJ1-2	TRBV7-2	TGTGCCAGCAGCTTAGCCGACAGGGGGAGTAGGGGCTACACCTTC	CASSLADRGSRGYTF
15	-	TRBD1	TRBJ1-2	TRBV2	TGTGCCAGCAGTGAAGGGACAGGGAGACTTACATACAGTCCCTTC	CASSEGTGRLTYSPF
15	-	-	TRBJ1-4	TRBV30	TGTGCCTGGAGTGTACGGAGGGGAGTAGGTGAAAAACTGTTTTTT	CAWSVRRGVGEKLFF
14	-	-	TRBJ2-7	TRBV27	TGTGCCAGCAGTATTGACAGGTTCGCCTACGAGCAGTACTTC	CASSIDRFAYEQYF
13	-	-	TRBJ2-5	TRBV27	TGTGCCAGCAGTTTAACACGGGCCGGAGGCCAGTACTTC	CASSLTRAGGQYF
14	few	-	TRBJ2-6	TRBV6-4	TGTGCCAGCAGTGTTGGGGCTGGGGCCAACGTCCTGACTTTC	CASSVGAGANVLTF
14	few	-	TRBJ2-1	TRBV7-2	TGTGCCAGCAGTCCCCGAAGGTCCTACAATGAGCAGTTCTTC	CASSPRRSYNEQFF
14	many	TRBD2	TRBJ2-5	TRBV11-2	TGTGCCAGCAGCCCGATGGGGGGGACGGGGACCCAGTACTTC	CASSPMGGTGTQYF
13	-	-	TRBJ1-5	TRBV7-9	TGTGCCAGCAGTGCCGGGGGCTACCAGCCCCAGCATTTT	CASSAGGYQPQHF
12	-	TRBD1	TRBJ2-7	TRBV30	TGTGCCTGGAGTCCAGGGGGAGCCGAGCAGTACTTC	CAWSPGGAEQYF
13	-	-	TRBJ2-5	TRBV7-9	TGTGCCAGCAGCTTCGCCCCGACGGAGACCCAGTACTTC	CASSFAPTETQYF
16	-	-	TRBJ2-7	TRBV4-1	TGCGCCAGCAGCCAAGATGCGGGACAGACCCCCCACGAGCAGTACTTC	CASSQDAGQTPHEQYF
14	-	-	TRBJ2-1	TRBV4-1	TGCGCCAGCAGCCGGGACGAAGGGGGAAATGAGCAGTTCTTC	CASSRDEGGNEQFF
14	-	TRBD2	TRBJ2-5	TRBV5-6	TGTGCCAGCAGCGATACTAGCGGGGGAGAGACCCAGTACTTC	CASSDTSGGETQYF
14	-	-	TRBJ1-1	TRBV30	TGTGCCTGGACCCTCCTGGGATTCGGGACTGAAGCTTTCTTT	CAWTLLGFGTEAFF
17	-	TRBD2	TRBJ2-1	TRBV7-8	TGTGCCAGCAGCTTAGCGACTAGCGGTAGCTCCTACAATGAGCAGTTCTTC	CASSLATSGSSYNEQFF
13	few	-	TRBJ1-2	TRBV6-5	TGTGCCAGCAGTTACGGGGGGGCCTATGGCTACACCTTC	CASSYGGAYGYTF
16	-	TRBD2	TRBJ2-5	TRBV15	TGTGCCACCAGCAGAGATTTTAAGCGGGGAGGAGAGACCCAGTACTTC	CATSRDFKRGGETQYF
15	-	-	TRBJ1-1	TRBV2	TGTGCCAGCAGTGAAGCGAGGGCCGCCGTGGCGGCGGCTTTCTTT	CASSEARAAVAAAFF
12	-	TRBD1	TRBJ2-4	TRBV19	TGTGCCAGCGGACAGGGGAAAAACATTCAGTACTTC	CASGQGKNIQYF
13	-	-	TRBJ1-2	TRBV30	TGTGCCTGGATCCAAACGGGGGTGGAAGGCTACACCTTC	CAWIQTGVEGYTF
13	-	-	TRBJ1-2	TRBV6-5	TGTGCCAGCAGTCGAGCAGGGAACTATGGCTACACCTTC	CASSRAGNYGYTF
15	few	TRBD1	TRBJ1-1	TRBV5-1	TGCGCCAGCAGCAGGGACAGGGATCAGAACACTGAAGCTTTCTTT	CASSRDRDQNTEAFF
14	once	-	TRBJ2-1	TRBV7-3	TGTGCCAGCAGCTCCCGGTGGGGGTCCCATGAGCAGTTCTTC	CASSSRWGSHEQFF
15	-	TRBD1	TRBJ1-2	TRBV4-1	TGCGCCAGCAGCCAATTGCCGGGACAGAGCTATGGCTACACCTTC	CASSQLPGQSYGYTF
13	-	-	TRBJ1-5	TRBV5-1	TGCGCCAGCCGGCGGGAGTGGGATCAGCCCCAGCATTTT	CASRREWDQPQHF
10	once	-	TRBJ2-3	TRBV29-1	TGCAGCTCAGGGCCAGATACGCAGTATTTT	CSSGPDTQYF
12	-	-	TRBJ2-2	TRBV30	TGTGCCTGGAGTAGGACGGCCGGGGAGCTGTTTTTT	CAWSRTAGELFF
14	-	TRBD1	TRBJ1-1	TRBV18	TGTGCCAGCTCACCAGCTCAGGGGGTCACTGAAGCTTTCTTT	CASSPAQGVTEAFF
13	-	-	TRBJ2-7	TRBV7-9	TGTGCCAGCAGCTATACTAGAGCCTACGAGCAGTACTTC	CASSYTRAYEQYF
14	few	TRBD1	TRBJ1-1	TRBV19	TGTGCCAGTACCAACCGGGACAGGGGATTGGAAGCTTTCTTT	CASTNRDRGLEAFF
14	-	TRBD1	TRBJ1-4	TRBV29-1	TGCAGTGATAATATATGGACAGGGCGCGAAAAACTGTTTTTT	CSDNIWTGREKLFF
14	few	TRBD2	TRBJ2-3	TRBV11-2	TGTGCCAGCAGAGAAGCGGGGGTTTCAGATACGCAGTATTTT	CASREAGVSDTQYF
12	-	TRBD1	TRBJ2-7	TRBV30	TGTGCCTGGAGCTACAGGGGAATGGAGCAGTACTTC	CAWSYRGMEQYF
16	-	TRBD2	TRBJ2-3	TRBV5-1	TGCGCCAGCAGCTTCGCTAGCGGCCTTGCGGCAGATACGCAGTATTTT	CASSFASGLAADTQYF
16	-	-	TRBJ2-6	TRBV6-6	TGTGCCAGCAGCGCAGGGATGATCTCTGGGGCCAACGTCCTGACTTTC	CASSAGMISGANVLTF
13	-	-	TRBJ1-4	TRBV7-9	TGTGCCAGCAGCCCCGTCCGGAATGAAAAACTGTTTTTT	CASSPVRNEKLFF
15	-	-	TRBJ1-4	TRBV15	TGTGCCACCAGCAGAGATGCCTCCGTTGCTGAAAAACTGTTTTTT	CATSRDASVAEKLFF